This entry features one T cell receptor beta chain sequence. A library of TCRbeta sequences, prepared with unique molecular identifiers, was generated. TCRdb reprocessed the PCR reads via MiXCR and lists one record per CDR3 protein. The sample has 350,000 to 400,000 distinct CDR3 sequences, 13% seen once. This record comes from a study of T-cell reconstitution after alpha-beta-depleted transplantation in children. CDR3 length: 11 residues. V was pared by 6 bases and J by 3 bases, with 3 bases between. CDR1 SGHAT and CDR2 FQNNGV come from the germline V gene. Here the sequenced sample was PBMCs, taken from the stem cell graft. This clonotype originated in a human donor who donated a stem cell graft to a child with Fanconi anemia. The chain joins TRBV11-2 to TRBJ2-1; D ambiguous. CDR3 sequence (DNA): TGTGCCAGCAGGGACTACAATGAGCAGTTCTTC. It yields the protein CASRDYNEQFF.